This passage covers 24 T cell receptor beta chains from one sample sequenced in a study of T-cell reconstitution after alpha-beta-depleted transplantation in children. Molecular barcoding with unique molecular identifiers was used for the TCRbeta library. From the PCR reads, TCRdb called clonotypes with MiXCR, one entry per CDR3 protein. This repertoire shows 300,000 or so distinct CDR3 sequences, around 20% found once; its top ten account for approximately 11%. This sample comprised PBMCs, mostly from graft donor cells, obtained 180 days after TCRalphabeta/CD19-depleted stem cell transplant. These receptors all stem from a male patient between 5 and 17 years old who had a stem cell transplant for acute lymphoblastic leukemia, so the T cells may come from the graft donor.

The table lists this clonotype with a few counts. The chain employs TRBV7-9 and TRBJ2-1, with D possibly being TRBD1 (5 bases). The CDR3 totals 17 residues. V lost 2 bases and J lost 6, with 20 bases in between. The germline CDR1 and CDR2 sequences are SEHNR and FQNEAQ (reference sequence). The CDR3: CASSLPKQGQRGNEQFF. The CDR3 DNA reads TGTGCCAGCAGCTTACCTAAGCAGGGCCAAAGGGGCAATGAGCAGTTCTTC.

The chain recombines TRBV30 with TRBJ1-5; D not resolved. The germline V gene has CDR1 GTSNPN and CDR2 SVGIG (reference sequence). The ends were cut back, 0 bases at V and 3 bases at J, with 6 bases in the middle. The CDR3 is 13 amino acids. The CDR3 sequence: CAWSVRINQPQHF. The CDR3 nucleotides read TGTGCCTGGAGTGTACGGATCAATCAGCCCCAGCATTTT.

In this sample, this clonotype turned up many times. The chain has TRBV10-3 and TRBJ1-2; perhaps TRBD1 as D (5 bases). Per germline, CDR1 ENHRY and CDR2 SYGVKD. The V and J ends lost 6 bases and 8 bases respectively, with 13 bases between them. The CDR3 consists of 12 residues. This CDR3 reads CAIRPQGEGYTF. In DNA, the CDR3 is TGTGCCATCAGGCCCCAGGGTGAGGGCTACACCTTC.

This clonotype was seen a handful of times. The chain links TRBV29-1 to TRBJ1-2; no definite D call. The CDR3 contains 13 residues. Germline CDR1 is SQVTM and CDR2 is ANQGSEA. V lost 4 bases and J 2 bases, leaving 11 bases between the germline ends. CDR3 residues: CSVVATYNYGYTF. CDR3 DNA: TGCAGCGTTGTGGCGACGTACAACTATGGCTACACCTTC.

The V call is TRBV29-1, the J call TRBJ2-7; TRBD2 matches at 11 bases. Germline-derived CDR1 and CDR2 are SQVTM and ANQGSEA. Trimming removed 7 bases from V and 3 bases from J; junction bases left unmatched: 8. The CDR3 consists of 14 residues. The CDR3: CSAVLAGAHYEQYF. The CDR3 DNA is TGCAGCGCTGTACTAGCGGGAGCACACTACGAGCAGTACTTC.

The chain carries TRBV6-4 and TRBJ2-3; 8 nucleotides match TRBD2. J was trimmed by 4 bases and V by 2 bases; bases with no gene match: 2. The CDR3 contains 14 residues. Germline V gene sequence: CDR1 MRHNA, CDR2 SNTAGT. CDR3 sequence reads: CASSDSGRADTQYF. Here the CDR3 DNA reads TGTGCCAGCAGTGACAGCGGGAGAGCAGATACGCAGTATTTT.

The chain is built from TRBV6-1 and TRBJ2-1, with 10 bases matching TRBD2. CDR1 is MNHNS and CDR2 is SASEGT in the germline V gene. This CDR3 has 15 residues. V lost 3 bases to trimming and J lost 4 bases; unmatched junction nucleotides: 3. The CDR3 DNA reads as TGTGCCAGCAGTGAGGGACTAGCGTTTTACAATGAGCAGTTCTTC. It codes for CASSEGLAFYNEQFF.

The CDR3 DNA reads as TGTGCCAGCAGTTATGCAGGGCACGAACGGGGCTACACCTTC. Its translation is CASSYAGHERGYTF. V is TRBV6-2 or TRBV6-3 and J is TRBJ1-2; tentative D call: TRBD1 (5 bases). The CDR3 extends over 14 amino acids. CDR1 and CDR2 from the germline V gene are MNHEY and SVGEGT. Between the trimmed V and J ends, which lost 3 bases and 8 bases, there was a span of 16 bases.

This clonotype has more than one count but fewer than ten. V and J are TRBV4-1 and TRBJ2-4, with D perhaps TRBD1 or TRBD2 (5 bases each). Germline V gene lookup returns CDR1 MGHRA and CDR2 YSYEKL. Trimming stripped 5 bases from V and 0 bases from J, with 20 bases between. The CDR3 loop spans 18 amino acids. CDR3 coding DNA: TGCGCCAGCAGCTACGCCCCTGGGGGTACACTAGCCAAAAACATTCAGTACTTC. Its protein product is CASSYAPGGTLAKNIQYF.

This clonotype was observed at least ten times. The J gene is TRBJ1-1, the V gene TRBV5-1; no definite D call. Germline V gives CDR1 SGHRS, CDR2 YFSETQ. This CDR3 spans 14 amino acids. Trimming left V 1 base short and J 4 bases short, with 11 bases between. The chain's CDR3 is CASSLSEGPTEAFF. In DNA, the CDR3 is TGCGCCAGCAGCTTGTCAGAAGGGCCCACTGAAGCTTTCTTT.

The chain couples TRBV29-1 to TRBJ1-1; D might be TRBD1 (5 bases). V was trimmed by 6 bases and J by 7 bases, leaving 15 bases between them. The CDR3 runs 12 residues. Germline V CDR1 and CDR2: SQVTM, ANQGSEA. The CDR3 region has the DNA TGCAGCGTCGGACAAGGACCGAATGAAGCTTTCTTT. Protein: CSVGQGPNEAFF.

V is TRBV6-4 and J is TRBJ2-7, with 7 bases that match TRBD1. This CDR3 region has 16 residues. Germline V gene data show CDR1 as MRHNA and CDR2 as SNTAGT. Trimming removed 1 base from V and 6 bases from J; junction bases left unmatched: 12. In DNA, the CDR3 is TGTGCCAGCAGTGACTTCATTCCCGGGACAGCTCTCGAGCAGTACTTC. It translates to CASSDFIPGTALEQYF.

In DNA, the CDR3 is TGCGCCAGCAGCTTGGAGAGCGGGAGAACCTACAATGAGCAGTTCTTC. Translating it yields CASSLESGRTYNEQFF. The chain links TRBV5-1 to TRBJ2-1; 8 bases fit TRBD2. This CDR3 contains 16 residues. Trimming cost V 0 bases and J 2 bases; bases outside gene matches: 4. CDR1 is SGHRS and CDR2 is YFSETQ in the germline V gene.

The CDR3 nucleotides are TGTGCCAGCAGTCCTGGGACGGTGAATTACGAGCAGTACTTC. It translates to CASSPGTVNYEQYF. The V call is TRBV6-1, the J call TRBJ2-7; TRBD1 or TRBD2 may be the D gene (5 bases each). The CDR3 runs to 14 residues. Trimming pared 5 bases from V and 4 bases from J, leaving 15 bases between. Germline CDR1 MNHNS, CDR2 SASEGT.

The CDR3 region has the DNA TGCGCCAGCGCTGGAAGGGGGGTACCGAACACCGGGGAGCTGTTTTTT. It is translated as CASAGRGVPNTGELFF. The V gene is TRBV5-1, the J gene TRBJ2-2; D possibly matches TRBD1 or TRBD2 (6 bases each). Trimming removed 7 bases at V and 0 bases at J, with 16 bases between. The CDR3 extends over 16 amino acids. Germline CDR1 reads SGHRS; CDR2 reads YFSETQ.

This clonotype turned up a few times. The CDR3 spells CASSFLLRGVADQPQHF. Here the CDR3 DNA reads TGCGCCAGCAGCTTTCTCCTCCGGGGGGTTGCTGATCAGCCCCAGCATTTT. V gene TRBV4-1 combines with J gene TRBJ1-5; perhaps TRBD1 as D (5 bases). Per the germline V gene, CDR1 is MGHRA and CDR2 is YSYEKL. Trimming took off 5 bases at V and 5 bases at J, with 22 bases between the two ends. The CDR3 consists of 17 residues.

The genes are TRBV7-9 and TRBJ2-3; 8 nucleotides match TRBD2. The CDR3 length is 15 residues. The germline CDR1 and CDR2 sequences are SEHNR and FQNEAQ (reference sequence). Trimming took 9 bases from V and 2 from J; bases not matched to a gene: 10. The CDR3 DNA is TGTGCCAGTGGGCTACTAGCGGCACACACAGATACGCAGTATTTT. It is translated as CASGLLAAHTDTQYF.

This clonotype was seen only a few times. The chain combines TRBV10-3 with TRBJ1-2; D gene unclear. CDR1 and CDR2 from the germline V gene are ENHRY and SYGVKD. Trimming pared 8 bases from V and 4 bases from J, leaving 8 bases between. This CDR3 contains 11 residues. Here the CDR3 reads CAIARSYGYTF. DNA of the CDR3: TGTGCCATCGCCCGTTCCTATGGCTACACCTTC.

This clonotype showed up just a few times. The V gene is TRBV18, the J gene TRBJ2-2; D gene unclear. Germline V gene data show CDR1 as KGHSH and CDR2 as LQKENI. The length of the CDR3 is 17 residues. V was pared by 6 bases and J by 2 bases, with 19 bases between. CDR3 sequence: CASSPTARTVNTGELFF. CDR3 in DNA: TGTGCCAGCTCGCCTACAGCCCGGACCGTTAACACCGGGGAGCTGTTTTTT.

The rearrangement joins TRBV5-1 to TRBJ1-2, with 12 bases matching TRBD1. In germline, CDR1 is SGHRS, CDR2 YFSETQ. Trimming at V came to 1 base and at J to 7 bases, leaving 17 bases not matched to a gene. CDR3 size: 19 residues. The CDR3 is CASSLFSPGQGAGVLGYTF. CDR3 nucleotide sequence: TGCGCCAGCAGCTTGTTTTCCCCGGGACAGGGGGCGGGGGTTCTTGGCTACACCTTC.

This clonotype has just a few counts. The chain links TRBV5-5 to TRBJ1-1; D possibly corresponds to TRBD1 (6 bases). Trimming removed 0 bases from V and 5 bases from J, with 17 bases in between. The CDR3 has 16 amino acids. Germline V CDR1 and CDR2: SGHKS, YYEKEE (reference sequence). Written as DNA, the CDR3 is TGTGCCAGCAGCTTGGCGGCAGGGGTAACGAGGACTGAAGCTTTCTTT. Translating gives CASSLAAGVTRTEAFF.

The sample holds a few counts of this clonotype. The chain recombines TRBV11-2 with TRBJ2-3, with unresolved D. This CDR3 has 14 amino acids. Trimming removed 3 bases at V and 2 bases at J, with 9 bases between. The germline gives CDR1 SGHAT, CDR2 FQNNGV. CDR3 residues: CASSLTPFTDTQYF. DNA of the CDR3: TGTGCCAGCAGCTTGACCCCCTTCACAGATACGCAGTATTTT.

The table lists this clonotype with a few counts. This chain connects TRBV5-1 to TRBJ2-1; the match to TRBD2 covers 10 bases. The CDR3 runs 16 residues. CDR1 and CDR2 from the germline V gene are SGHRS and YFSETQ. V shed 0 bases, J shed 2 bases, and the junction held 2 bases outside the gene matches. The CDR3 sequence is CASSLVSGRTYNEQFF. The CDR3 nucleotides read TGCGCCAGCAGCTTGGTTAGCGGGAGGACCTACAATGAGCAGTTCTTC. Full variable domain (remainder filled in from reference TRBV5-1 and TRBJ2-1): KAGVTQTPRYLIKTRGQQVTLSCSPISGHRSVSWYQQTPGQGLQFLFEYFSETQRNKGNFPGRFSGRQFSNSRSEMNVSTLELGDSALYLCASSLVSGRTYNEQFFGPGTRLTVL.

This clonotype was recorded a few times. The chain carries TRBV9 and TRBJ1-2; TRBD1 might be the D (5 bases). CDR3 length equals 15 residues. The V gene lost 0 bases and the J gene lost 5 bases, with 14 bases spanning the gap. CDR1 and CDR2 from the germline V gene are SGDLS and YYNGEE. The CDR3 sequence is CASSVDGGSGYGYTF. The CDR3, as DNA: TGTGCCAGCAGCGTAGATGGGGGTTCCGGTTATGGCTACACCTTC.